These 9 T cell receptor beta chains came from one sample sequenced in a study of regulatory T cells in long-lasting Graves disease. Indicated time point: newly diagnosed GD, antithyroid drugs for less than 3 months. Generation of the TCR library employed RNA extracted from PBMCs. CDR3 regions were amplified by Arm-PCR using iRepertoire HTBI primers to build TCR beta libraries. TCRdb redid the calling of the multiplex PCR reads with MiXCR, one entry per CDR3 protein. The table has 500,000 or so distinct CDR3 sequences, about 14% seen once; the top ten hold around a sixth. The same data also contributed to another study, on T cells in Graves' hyperthyroidism and ophthalmopathy.

The sample consisted of peripheral blood mononuclear cells (PBMCs), taken at new diagnosis, from a patient treated with antithyroid drugs. The source of these receptors is a woman aged 50 to 60 with Graves disease.

This clonotype was counted many times. The chain recombines TRBV20-1 with TRBJ1-2; tentative D call: TRBD1 (5 bases). CDR1 and CDR2 (germline): DFQATT, SNEGSKA (reference sequence). The V end was cut by 3 bases, the J end by 6 bases, with 14 bases between. This CDR3 region has 13 residues. CDR3 in amino acids: CSASRDGEDGYTF. Here the CDR3 DNA reads TGCAGTGCTAGTAGGGACGGGGAGGATGGCTACACCTTC.

This clonotype was picked up many times. The rearrangement uses TRBV2 and TRBJ1-5, with D possibly being TRBD1 (5 bases). Germline-derived CDR1 and CDR2 are SNHLY and FYNNEI. The ends were cut back, 6 bases at V and 0 bases at J, with 15 bases in the middle. CDR3 length: 16 amino acids. CDR3 amino acids: CASSRYQGYSNQPQHF. Written as DNA, the CDR3 is TGTGCCAGCAGCCGATATCAGGGTTATAGCAATCAGCCCCAGCATTTT.

The sample holds many counts of this clonotype. The chain recombines TRBV7-9 with TRBJ2-3; tentative D call: TRBD1 (6 bases). The CDR3 has 13 residues. Trimming shortened V by 9 bases and J by 3 bases, and 13 bases separated the two germline ends. CDR1 SEHNR and CDR2 FQNEAQ come from the germline V gene (reference sequence). The CDR3 nucleotides are TGTGCCAGTAGTAGTCAGGGGACAGATACGCAGTATTTT. This sequence encodes CASSSQGTDTQYF.

This clonotype has a count of ten or more. The V and J genes are TRBV7-6 and TRBJ2-1; TRBD2 agrees at 12 bases. CDR3 length equals 14 residues. J lost 8 bases, V lost 5 bases, and 4 bases had no gene match. In germline, CDR1 is SGHVS, CDR2 FNYEAQ. CDR3 DNA: TGTGCCAGCAGCCGACTAGCGGGAGTGGATGAGCAGTTCTTC. Amino acid sequence: CASSRLAGVDEQFF.

Ten or more counts support this clonotype. The chain uses TRBV6-1 and TRBJ2-3, with unresolved D. V lost 6 bases and J lost 0, with 13 bases in between. Germline CDR1 MNHNS, CDR2 SASEGT. The CDR3 is made up of 15 amino acids. CDR3: CASRPRQPSTDTQYF. CDR3 sequence (DNA): TGTGCCAGCAGGCCCCGACAACCTAGCACAGATACGCAGTATTTT.

This clonotype was picked up many times. The chain has TRBV7-2 and TRBJ2-3; D remains ambiguous. Germline values: CDR1 SGHTA, CDR2 FQGNSA. V lost 5 bases and J lost 0, with 12 bases in between. The CDR3 spans 15 residues. CDR3 protein: CASSPNRASTDTQYF. As DNA, the CDR3 is TGTGCCAGCAGCCCTAACCGGGCGAGCACAGATACGCAGTATTTT.

The chain recombines TRBV12-3 or TRBV12-4 with TRBJ2-1, with D perhaps assigned TRBD1 or TRBD2 (6 bases each). The CDR3 runs 16 residues. V was cut by 5 bases and J by 5 bases, with 19 bases left in between. CDR3 nucleotides: TGTGCCAGCAGTCCCCGGGGGCCGGGGGCTGACAATGAGCAGTTCTTC. Translation gives CASSPRGPGADNEQFF.

This chain joins TRBV27 and TRBJ1-5, with 8 bases identical to TRBD1. There are 19 residues in the CDR3. Germline V gene data show CDR1 as MNHEY and CDR2 as SMNVEV (reference sequence). V lost 5 bases, J lost 0 bases, and 15 bases stayed unmatched. The CDR3 DNA sequence: TGTGCCAGCAGTCCACGGCCCCTCGGACAGGGCTATAGCAATCAGCCCCAGCATTTT. Translated: CASSPRPLGQGYSNQPQHF.

This clonotype was counted at least ten times. J is TRBJ2-5 and V is TRBV28; 8 nucleotides agree with TRBD2. Germline loops: CDR1 MDHEN, CDR2 SYDVKM. Unmatched junction bases numbered 12, after V lost 4 bases and J lost 5 bases. The CDR3 length is 16 residues. The CDR3 here is CASSSWLAERGETQYF. The CDR3 DNA follows: TGTGCCAGCAGTTCCTGGCTAGCGGAGCGGGGGGAGACCCAGTACTTC.